This T cell receptor (beta chain) was observed in a study of OX40 agonist ivuxolimab in advanced cancers. Regarding the research as a whole: Ivuxolimab, which targeted the costimulatory receptor OX40 (CD134), was an agonistic, fully human IgG2 monoclonal antibody. The purpose of peripheral TCRbeta sequencing was to test whether ivuxolimab changed TCR sequence diversity and led to clonal T-cell expansion. The paper reports the monotherapy dose-escalation portion (N = 52 patients) of the phase I ivuxolimab trial. Intravenous ivuxolimab was administered to patients every 2 weeks at six dose levels: 0.01, 0.1, 0.3, 1.5, 3 and 10 mg/kg. In the dose-escalation cohort, 70% to 90% of patients were male, and the mean age was around 65 years with a range of roughly 20 to 85. Patients were allowed to have had prior anti-PD-1, anti-PD-L1 or anti-CTLA-4 therapy, and around 43% of the dose-escalation patients had been treated with checkpoint inhibitors. Among the 50 to 55 dose-escalation patients, around 20 had hepatocellular carcinoma, 15 or so melanoma, 9 renal cell carcinoma and 9 head and neck cancer. Three dose-escalation patients achieved partial responses, one with hepatocellular carcinoma and two with cutaneous melanoma. Findings and caveats that apply to the study as a whole: Low levels of normalized T-cell clonal expansion were also seen in some patients who did not respond. After ivuxolimab, CD8+ T cells had more expanded clones than CD4+ T cells on average. Which antigens the clonally expanded peripheral T cells were specific for was not determined. At doses of 0.1 to 3.0 mg/kg, clonal expansion of both CD4+ and CD8+ T cells in blood was seen between baseline and week 6. In the 0.1-3.0 mg/kg groups, partial responders had among the lowest normalized peripheral clonal expansion, particularly in CD8+ T cells.

Worth noting for this clone: Its antigen remains undetermined. Base qualities are missing; no much larger clone stands one base away.

The trial excluded patients who had a history of autoimmune disease or were on systemic immunosuppression. Peripheral blood for TCR sequencing was collected from all dose cohorts at baseline, on cycle 4 day 1, and on cycle 7 day 1. Samples were obtained from an open-label, multicenter, first-in-human phase I dose-escalation trial of ivuxolimab. The trial enrolled adults with locally advanced or metastatic head and neck squamous cell, hepatocellular, melanoma or renal cell carcinoma. Before TCR sequencing, CD4+ T cells and CD8+ T cells from peripheral blood were sorted into separate populations. Deletion took 2 bases off V and 4 bases off J, with a span of 15 bases between the germline ends. From cysteine to phenylalanine, the CDR3 is 16 amino acids long. Only the CDR3 region is kept as DNA, spanning 48 bases read in frame from base 1. The CDR1 and CDR2 encoded by the germline V gene are MRHNA and SNTAGT.

Genomic DNA was extracted from sorted cells for sequencing of the TCRbeta CDR3 region. The immunoSEQ Assay was used for sequencing of TCRbeta CDR3 regions. This is the immuneACCESS table as TCRdb keeps it, with only in-frame sequences that have V and J called. A part of the clones is gone; compared with another copy, unresolved V genes explain less than half, and the rest is unexplained. The sample profile shows 35,000 to 45,000 clones; approximately 85% of them were found once. The leading ten clones occupy roughly a sixth of the sample. The sequences come from CD4+ or CD8+ T cells sorted from blood, collected in a trial of the OX40 agonist ivuxolimab. Recombination joined TRBV6-4 with TRBJ1-5; the D gene is unclear. This clonotype was sampled from an adult with an advanced solid tumor such as melanoma, head and neck, liver or kidney cancer. The sequence in DNA is TGTGCCAGCAGTGACCCTCCGGGGAGGTTAAATCAGCCCCAGCATTTT. This translates into CASSDPPGRLNQPQHF.